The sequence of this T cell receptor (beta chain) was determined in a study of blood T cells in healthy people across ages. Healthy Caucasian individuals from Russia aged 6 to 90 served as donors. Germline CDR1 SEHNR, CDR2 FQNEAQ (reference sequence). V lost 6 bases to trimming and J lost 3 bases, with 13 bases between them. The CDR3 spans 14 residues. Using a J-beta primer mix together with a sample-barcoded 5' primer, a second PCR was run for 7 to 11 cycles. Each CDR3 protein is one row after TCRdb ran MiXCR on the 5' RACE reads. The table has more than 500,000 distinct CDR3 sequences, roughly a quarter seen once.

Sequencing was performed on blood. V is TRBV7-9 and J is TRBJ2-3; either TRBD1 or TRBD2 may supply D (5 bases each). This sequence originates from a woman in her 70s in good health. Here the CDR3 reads CASSLLGETDTQYF. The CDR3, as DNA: TGTGCCAGCAGTCTGCTGGGGGAAACAGATACGCAGTATTTT.